This T cell receptor beta chain was captured in a study of T cell responses to AZD1222 COVID-19 vaccine. Regarding the study as a whole: Among vaccine-associated CD4 TCRs, coverage spanned spike, with dominance at 160-218 and 743-854. It was only after the peak T cell response that any repertoires were sampled. As reported, nearly half of all spike-specific TCRs target variant regions that are unmutated.

Only in-frame clones appear in the TCRdb table, and some are missing; sequencing was by immunoSEQ multiplex PCR. The data hold 150,000 to 250,000 clones, with approximately 95% observed a single time. Whether given at about 4 or about 12 weeks, second doses were pooled. To note about this clone: Its specificity is unknown.

This CDR3 has 13 residues. V dropped 3 bases and J dropped 3 bases, with 9 bases sitting between them. Per the germline V gene, CDR1 is SNHLY and CDR2 is FYNNEI. This clonotype was sampled from an adult who received the AZD1222 COVID-19 vaccine. J is TRBJ2-7 and V is TRBV2; D unclear. The sample in question was peripheral blood, obtained 28 days after the second AZD1222 dose. The CDR3 DNA reads TGTGCCAGCAGTGAGTTTACAGACTACGAGCAGTACTTC. Translating gives CASSEFTDYEQYF.